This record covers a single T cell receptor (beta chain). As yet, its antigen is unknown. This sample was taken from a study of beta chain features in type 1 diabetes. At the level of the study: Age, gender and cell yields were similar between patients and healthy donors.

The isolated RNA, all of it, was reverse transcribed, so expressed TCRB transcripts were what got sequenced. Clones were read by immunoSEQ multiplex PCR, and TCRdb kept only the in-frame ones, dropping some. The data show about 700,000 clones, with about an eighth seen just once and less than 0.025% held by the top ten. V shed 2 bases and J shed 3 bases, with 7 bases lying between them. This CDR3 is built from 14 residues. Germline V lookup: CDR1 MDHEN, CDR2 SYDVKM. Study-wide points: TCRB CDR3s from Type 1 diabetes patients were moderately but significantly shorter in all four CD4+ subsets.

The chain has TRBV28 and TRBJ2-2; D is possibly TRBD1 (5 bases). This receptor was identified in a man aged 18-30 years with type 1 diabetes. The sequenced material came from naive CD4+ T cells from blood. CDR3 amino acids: CASSLRQYTGELFF. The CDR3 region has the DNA TGTGCCAGCAGTTTACGACAGTACACCGGGGAGCTGTTTTTT.